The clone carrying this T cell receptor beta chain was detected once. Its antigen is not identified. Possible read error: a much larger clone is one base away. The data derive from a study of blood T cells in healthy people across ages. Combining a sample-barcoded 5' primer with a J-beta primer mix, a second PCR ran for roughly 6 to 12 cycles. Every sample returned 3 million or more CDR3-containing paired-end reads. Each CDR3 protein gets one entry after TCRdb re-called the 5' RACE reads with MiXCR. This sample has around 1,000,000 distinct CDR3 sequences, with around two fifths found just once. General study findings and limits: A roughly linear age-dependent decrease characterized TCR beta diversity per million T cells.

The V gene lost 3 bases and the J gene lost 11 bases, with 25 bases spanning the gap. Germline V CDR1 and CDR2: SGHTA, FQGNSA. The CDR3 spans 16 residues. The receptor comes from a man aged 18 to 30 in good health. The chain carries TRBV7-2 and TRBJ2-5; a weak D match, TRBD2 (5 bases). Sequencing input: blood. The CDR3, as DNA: TGTGCCAGCAGCTTTGCTTCAGCGGCCAGCTACAATGAGCAGTACTTC. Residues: CASSFASAASYNEQYF.